Below are 10 T cell receptor beta chains sequenced from a single sample in a study of memory CD4+ T cells and cytomegalovirus serostatus. TCRdb keeps only in-frame clones here, not all; method: immunoSEQ multiplex PCR. This sample yields around 50,000 clones, of which roughly three quarters are seen a single time; 0.5% to 0.7% belongs to the top ten. The sort gate was single viable CD3+CD4+CD8-CD45RO+ cells for memory CD4+ T cells. Sequencing was carried out using memory CD4+ T cells from blood. Receptor source: an adult in good health and CMV-seronegative.

This clone is a singleton in its sample. This chain joins TRBV15 and TRBJ1-2; D not certain. The CDR3 runs to 13 residues. V was shortened by 5 bases and J by 2 bases, with 9 bases between the two germline ends. The germline V gene encodes CDR1 LNHNV and CDR2 YYDKDF (reference sequence). The CDR3 spells CATSQEGNYGYTF. CDR3 coding DNA: TGTGCCACCAGCCAAGAAGGGAACTATGGCTACACCTTC.

This clone was detected only once. The chain carries TRBV18 and TRBJ2-7; 7 nucleotides align to TRBD1. V was pared by 4 bases and J by 2 bases, with 8 bases of the junction left unmatched. CDR3 length equals 15 residues. CDR1 is KGHSH, CDR2 LQKENI, per germline. The DNA for the CDR3 is TGTGCCAGCTCACTCCAGACAGGGCCCGCCTACGAGCAGTACTTC. Translated, it gives CASSLQTGPAYEQYF.

The V call is TRBV29-1, the J call TRBJ2-1, with 7 bases lining up with TRBD2. Germline trimming cut 4 bases from V and 7 bases from J; bases unmatched to any gene: 10. Germline CDR1 is SQVTM and CDR2 is ANQGSEA. The CDR3 has 14 residues. DNA for the CDR3: TGCAGCGTTGCTGCGGGGAGGGCCGGGAATGAGCAGTTCTTC. Protein: CSVAAGRAGNEQFF.

The chain is built from TRBV7-2 and TRBJ2-4; 9 bases are a match to TRBD1. V dropped 11 bases and J dropped 9; count of bases not matched to a gene: 14. The CDR3 spans 14 residues. Per the germline V gene, CDR1 is SGHTA and CDR2 is FQGNSA. Written as DNA, the CDR3 is TGTGCCTCGTCCCGGGACAGGGCTGGAGGCATTCAGTACTTC. Encoded protein: CASSRDRAGGIQYF. The complete variable domain, with remaining parts taken from reference TRBV7-2 and TRBJ2-4, reads GAGVSQSPSNKVTEKGKDVELRCDPISGHTALYWYRQSLGQGLEFLIYFQGNSAPDKSGLPSDRFSAERTGGSVSTLTIQRTQQEDSAVYLCASSRDRAGGIQYFGAGTRLSVL.

The rearrangement links TRBV11-2 to TRBJ2-1; D call uncertain. The V and J ends lost 2 bases and 6 bases respectively, with 8 bases between them. Germline V gene sequence: CDR1 SGHAT, CDR2 FQNNGV. The CDR3 loop spans 13 amino acids. In nucleotides, the CDR3 is TGTGCCAGCAGCTTAAATTCCCTCAATGAGCAGTTCTTC. Its translation: CASSLNSLNEQFF. Combining the CDR3 with reference TRBV11-2 and TRBJ2-1 gives the whole variable domain EAGVAQSPRYKIIEKRQSVAFWCNPISGHATLYWYQQILGQGPKLLIQFQNNGVVDDSQLPKDRFSAERLKGVDSTLKIQPAKLEDSAVYLCASSLNSLNEQFFGPGTRLTVL.

The CDR3 here is CASSVVGAQGIQYF. Written as DNA, the CDR3 is TGTGCCAGCAGCGTAGTTGGAGCCCAGGGCATTCAGTACTTC. The chain couples TRBV9 to TRBJ2-4; perhaps TRBD1 as D (5 bases). The CDR3 has 14 residues. Germline V CDR1 and CDR2: SGDLS, YYNGEE. V was trimmed by 0 bases and J by 9 bases, leaving 13 bases between them.

The chain carries TRBV6-1 and TRBJ2-6; D not certain. The CDR3 has 15 residues. CDR1 and CDR2 (germline): MNHNS, SASEGT. With 4 bases removed from V and 4 bases from J, the gap between germline ends came to 11 bases. CDR3 residues: CASSVLGSGANVLTF. The CDR3 DNA reads TGTGCCAGCAGTGTTCTCGGGTCCGGGGCCAACGTCCTGACTTTC.

The chain combines TRBV6-1 with TRBJ2-7; weak D call: TRBD1 (6 bases). Germline CDR1 and CDR2: MNHNS and SASEGT. This CDR3 region has 15 residues. V was clipped by 6 bases and J by 2 bases, with 17 bases between them. DNA of the CDR3: TGTGCCAGCAGATTAGAGTCAGGGGCGACCTACGAGCAGTACTTC. It yields the protein CASRLESGATYEQYF.

The chain is built from TRBV4-2 and TRBJ2-5; D is ambiguous. The CDR3 is 14 amino acids. Trimming removed 1 base from V and 3 bases from J, with 9 bases in between. Per the germline V gene, CDR1 is LGHNA and CDR2 is YNFKEQ. The CDR3 region has the DNA TGTGCCAGCAGCCAAGTAGGGCAGAAAGAGACCCAGTACTTC. It is translated as CASSQVGQKETQYF.

This clone was seen more than once but under ten times. The chain joins TRBV5-1 to TRBJ2-5; D possibly matches TRBD1 or TRBD2 (5 bases each). Between the trimmed V and J ends, which lost 3 bases and 6 bases, there was a span of 15 bases. The CDR3 runs 14 residues. Per the germline V gene, CDR1 is SGHRS and CDR2 is YFSETQ. The CDR3 is CASSSTPGDQTQYF. The CDR3 DNA reads TGCGCCAGCAGCTCCACCCCCGGGGACCAGACCCAGTACTTC.